This T cell receptor beta chain emerged from a study of sequential checkpoint blockade in melanoma. Study as a whole: Both treatment sequences were followed by maintenance nivolumab.

Treatment: randomized to nivolumab then ipilimumab (arm A) or the reverse (arm B). Patients had received no earlier DNA-damaging chemotherapy. From thawed PBMCs, live CD3+CD8+ cells negative for CD19 and CD56 were sorted. Assay used: immunoSEQ multiplex PCR; TCRdb lists only in-frame clones, some missing. The sample has tens of thousands of clones, 86% seen once. Losses at the gene ends were 5 bases for V and 0 bases for J; bases not matched to a gene: 6. CDR1 and CDR2 (germline): SGHNT, YENEEA. This CDR3 region has 18 residues. The source of this sequence is a human donor with melanoma. The sequencing used CD8+ T cells sorted from blood (inferred from file names), collected from a patient given nivolumab and ipilimumab in sequence. The V gene is TRBV11-3, the J gene TRBJ2-1; TRBD2 matches 14 bases. The CDR3 region is CASSRTSGRISSYNEQFF. The CDR3 nucleotides are TGTGCCAGCAGCCGGACTAGCGGGAGGATTAGCTCCTACAATGAGCAGTTCTTC.